The 31 T cell receptor beta chains reported below all come from one sample, sequenced in a study of neurological immune-mediated disorders. Via MiXCR, TCRdb re-called the 5' RACE reads, giving one row per CDR3 protein. The table includes tens of thousands of distinct CDR3 sequences, approximately 7% detected once. The specimen sequenced was CD4+ T cells from blood. These receptors were collected from a middle-aged man in good health.

This clonotype has ten or more counts. This chain uses TRBV12-3 or TRBV12-4 with TRBJ2-7; 8 bases are a match to TRBD2. The V segment lost 3 bases and the J segment 7 bases; nucleotides outside the gene matches: 8. CDR3 size: 14 residues. The CDR3 DNA follows: TGTGCCAGCAGTTTGACTAGCGTCTTGGGGGAGCAGTACTTC. This gives the protein CASSLTSVLGEQYF.

This clonotype has ten or more counts. The CDR3 reads CASSWGQLNTEAFF. CDR3 DNA sequence: TGCGCCAGCAGCTGGGGACAGTTGAACACTGAAGCTTTCTTT. V is TRBV5-1 and J is TRBJ1-1; TRBD1 aligns across 7 bases. Germline values: CDR1 SGHRS, CDR2 YFSETQ. V was pared by 3 bases and J by 0 bases, with 2 bases of the junction left unmatched. The CDR3 spans 14 residues. Full variable domain (rest looked up from reference TRBV5-1 and TRBJ1-1): KAGVTQTPRYLIKTRGQQVTLSCSPISGHRSVSWYQQTPGQGLQFLFEYFSETQRNKGNFPGRFSGRQFSNSRSEMNVSTLELGDSALYLCASSWGQLNTEAFFGQGTRLTVV.

This clonotype was recorded at least ten times. The V call is TRBV20-1, the J call TRBJ1-5; no clear D gene. The CDR3 extends over 14 amino acids. Germline loops: CDR1 DFQATT, CDR2 SNEGSKA (reference sequence). V lost 0 bases to trimming and J lost 2 bases, with 8 bases between them. The DNA of the CDR3 is TGCAGTGCTAGAGAAGGGCCGCGCAATCAGCCCCAGCATTTT. Protein product: CSAREGPRNQPQHF.

This clonotype showed up many times. The gene calls are TRBV6-6 and TRBJ2-7; the D is unclear. There are 12 residues in the CDR3. V lost 2 bases and J lost 3, with 5 bases in between. The germline gives CDR1 MNHNY, CDR2 SVGAGI (reference sequence). In DNA, the CDR3 is TGTGCCAGCAGTTACAAGGGCTACGAGCAGTACTTC. As protein: CASSYKGYEQYF.

The table lists this clonotype with many counts. The genes are TRBV11-2 and TRBJ1-2; 7 bases are a match to TRBD1. Per the germline V gene, CDR1 is SGHAT and CDR2 is FQNNGV. This CDR3 is 14 amino acids long. V gave up 6 bases and J gave up 7 bases; unmatched junction bases: 11. CDR3 sequence reads: CASSQQSGTAGYTF. The CDR3 DNA follows: TGTGCCAGCAGTCAACAGTCCGGGACAGCTGGCTACACCTTC. Filled out from reference TRBV11-2 and TRBJ1-2, the complete variable domain reads EAGVAQSPRYKIIEKRQSVAFWCNPISGHATLYWYQQILGQGPKLLIQFQNNGVVDDSQLPKDRFSAERLKGVDSTLKIQPAKLEDSAVYLCASSQQSGTAGYTFGSGTRLTVV.

This clonotype showed up many times. The chain recombines TRBV4-3 with TRBJ2-3; a possible D gene is TRBD1 (5 bases). There are 14 residues in the CDR3. With 1 base removed from V and 3 bases from J, the gap between germline ends came to 8 bases. Germline V lookup: CDR1 LGHNA, CDR2 YSLEER. In DNA form, the CDR3 reads TGCGCCAGCAGCCAAGTCAAGGGGACAGATACGCAGTATTTT. Residues: CASSQVKGTDTQYF.

This clonotype occurred many times. This chain uses TRBV12-3 or TRBV12-4 with TRBJ2-1; 10 nucleotides match TRBD2. V was pared by 4 bases and J by 5 bases, with 11 bases of the junction left unmatched. The CDR3 covers 17 residues. The CDR3 DNA reads as TGTGCCAGCAGTTCCAGCGGGAGGGGATTTCTGAACAATGAGCAGTTCTTC. This encodes CASSSSGRGFLNNEQFF.

This clonotype was seen ten or more times. The genes are TRBV18 and TRBJ2-3; no clear D gene. Between the trimmed V and J ends, which lost 3 bases and 0 bases, there was a span of 10 bases. Germline V gene data show CDR1 as KGHSH and CDR2 as LQKENI. CDR3 size: 15 residues. CDR3 in DNA: TGTGCCAGCTCACCTTTCCTGGACAGCACAGATACGCAGTATTTT. Its translation: CASSPFLDSTDTQYF.

This chain uses TRBV28 with TRBJ2-2; D gene unclear. Germline CDR1 reads MDHEN; CDR2 reads SYDVKM. V lost 2 bases, J lost 6 bases, and 7 bases lay in between. This CDR3 spans 13 amino acids. The CDR3 bases are TGTGCCAGCAGTTTACTGTCGTCCGGGGAGCTGTTTTTT. It is translated as CASSLLSSGELFF.

This clonotype was seen ten or more times. The V and J genes are TRBV5-1 and TRBJ2-3; 7 nucleotides align to TRBD1. Germline V gene lookup returns CDR1 SGHRS and CDR2 YFSETQ. The V and J ends lost 3 bases and 5 bases, in that order; junction bases with no gene match: 6. This CDR3 spans 14 amino acids. As DNA, the CDR3 is TGCGCCAGCAGCTGGGGGACAGCCGGAGATACGCAGTATTTT. Residues: CASSWGTAGDTQYF.

This clonotype was counted ten times or more. The J gene is TRBJ2-6, the V gene TRBV10-3, with 11 bases lining up with TRBD1. Germline assignment: CDR1 ENHRY and CDR2 SYGVKD. The CDR3 runs to 18 residues. With 4 bases clipped from V and 4 bases from J, the junction kept 9 bases outside the gene matches. CDR3: CAISAYGQGASGANVLTF. Here the CDR3 DNA reads TGTGCCATCAGTGCCTATGGACAGGGGGCTTCCGGGGCCAACGTCCTGACTTTC.

Ten or more counts support this clonotype. V usage is TRBV20-1 and J usage is TRBJ2-2; 7 bases line up with TRBD2. V lost 4 bases, J lost 5 bases, and 7 bases stayed unmatched. The CDR3 length is 14 residues. Germline V gives CDR1 DFQATT, CDR2 SNEGSKA (reference sequence). The CDR3 reads CSANRGGSTGELFF. The CDR3, as DNA: TGCAGTGCTAACCGGGGAGGGTCGACCGGGGAGCTGTTTTTT.

This clonotype was seen ten or more times. The rearrangement links TRBV27 to TRBJ1-2; 7 bases match TRBD1. Germline V CDR1 and CDR2: MNHEY, SMNVEV (reference sequence). This CDR3 comprises 13 residues. After removal of 5 bases from V and 5 bases from J, the junction contained 5 bases not matched to a gene. The CDR3, as DNA: TGTGCCAGCAGTGCGGGACAGATGTATGGCTACACCTTC. Protein: CASSAGQMYGYTF.

This clonotype has ten or more counts. The chain has TRBV20-1 and TRBJ1-1; unclear D gene. The CDR3 covers 15 residues. From germline, CDR1 is DFQATT and CDR2 SNEGSKA (reference sequence). The germline V and J ends were trimmed by 6 bases and 0 bases, with 17 bases remaining between them. CDR3 coding DNA: TGCAGTGCCAGGCGGGCAGGAAGCATGAACACTGAAGCTTTCTTT. This gives the protein CSARRAGSMNTEAFF.

This clonotype appeared many times. The gene calls are TRBV5-6 and TRBJ2-7, with 9 bases that match TRBD1. Trimming took 0 bases from V and 3 from J; bases not matched to a gene: 4. This CDR3 region has 15 residues. From germline, CDR1 is SGHDT and CDR2 YYEEEE. CDR3 DNA: TGTGCCAGCAGCTTGGTCTGGGACAGGGACTACGAGCAGTACTTC. Translating gives CASSLVWDRDYEQYF. Full variable domain (missing parts from reference TRBV5-6 and TRBJ2-7): DAGVTQSPTHLIKTRGQQVTLRCSPKSGHDTVSWYQQALGQGPQFIFQYYEEEERQRGNFPDRFSGHQFPNYSSELNVNALLLGDSALYLCASSLVWDRDYEQYFGPGTRLTVT.

This clonotype was seen ten or more times. The rearrangement uses TRBV6-2 or TRBV6-3 and TRBJ2-5, with TRBD1 matching over 8 bases. Losses at the gene ends were 5 bases for V and 2 bases for J; bases not matched to a gene: 4. The CDR3 is made up of 14 amino acids. Germline V gene lookup returns CDR1 MNHEY and CDR2 SVGEGT. CDR3 region: CASSRRTGQETQYF. Here the CDR3 DNA reads TGTGCCAGCAGTAGGCGGACAGGGCAAGAGACCCAGTACTTC.

This clonotype was counted many times. The V gene is TRBV10-3, the J gene TRBJ2-5; D is uncertain. Germline V gene data show CDR1 as ENHRY and CDR2 as SYGVKD. The CDR3 covers 12 residues. V lost 10 bases and J 10 bases, leaving 19 bases between the germline ends. CDR3 region: CATKAPAGDQYF. The CDR3 nucleotides read TGTGCCACGAAGGCCCCCGCTGGAGACCAGTACTTC.

This clonotype was seen at least ten times. This chain links TRBV6-5 with TRBJ2-7; 8 nucleotides agree with TRBD1. Per the germline V gene, CDR1 is MNHEY and CDR2 is SVGAGI. Germline trimming cut 5 bases from V and 0 bases from J; bases unmatched to any gene: 6. This CDR3 region has 15 residues. For the CDR3, the DNA is TGTGCCAGCAGTGCGGGACAGGTAATCTCCTACGAGCAGTACTTC. This codes for CASSAGQVISYEQYF.

A few counts support this clonotype. This rearrangement joins TRBV5-4 to TRBJ2-1, with 7 bases fitting TRBD2. The V and J ends lost 0 bases and 8 bases, in that order; junction bases with no gene match: 2. The CDR3 has 13 residues. Per the germline V gene, CDR1 is SGHNT and CDR2 is YYREEE (reference sequence). CDR3 residues: CASSLVAGDEQFF. The CDR3 nucleotides read TGTGCCAGCAGCTTGGTTGCGGGGGATGAGCAGTTCTTC. Filled out from reference TRBV5-4 and TRBJ2-1, the complete variable domain reads ETGVTQSPTHLIKTRGQQVTLRCSSQSGHNTVSWYQQALGQGPQFIFQYYREEENGRGNFPPRFSGLQFPNYSSELNVNALELDDSALYLCASSLVAGDEQFFGPGTRLTVL.

This clonotype was counted at least ten times. The chain couples TRBV20-1 to TRBJ2-7; D possibly uses TRBD1 or TRBD2 (6 bases each). Germline V gene lookup returns CDR1 DFQATT and CDR2 SNEGSKA (reference sequence). CDR3 size: 15 residues. V was clipped by 0 bases and J by 2 bases, with 14 bases between them. In DNA form, the CDR3 reads TGCAGTGCTAGAGATCTGGGGGGCACGACCTACGAGCAGTACTTC. Amino acids: CSARDLGGTTYEQYF.

This clonotype appeared many times. The gene calls are TRBV5-1 and TRBJ2-7; D remains unclear. The CDR3 spans 13 residues. Germline-derived CDR1 and CDR2 are SGHRS and YFSETQ. With 5 bases removed from V and 3 bases from J, the gap between germline ends came to 12 bases. This CDR3 reads CASRGTAIYEQYF. CDR3 DNA: TGCGCCAGCAGGGGAACAGCGATCTACGAGCAGTACTTC.

This clonotype has at least ten counts. The chain is built from TRBV7-2 and TRBJ2-5; D is undetermined. The CDR3 totals 13 residues. V was trimmed by 5 bases and J by 5 bases, leaving 12 bases between them. The germline CDR1 and CDR2 sequences are SGHTA and FQGNSA. CDR3 nucleotide sequence: TGTGCCAGCAGCCCTTCGGACGGGGAGACCCAGTACTTC. This sequence encodes CASSPSDGETQYF. The full variable domain, its missing parts supplied by reference TRBV7-2 and TRBJ2-5, is GAGVSQSPSNKVTEKGKDVELRCDPISGHTALYWYRQSLGQGLEFLIYFQGNSAPDKSGLPSDRFSAERTGGSVSTLTIQRTQQEDSAVYLCASSPSDGETQYFGPGTRLLVL.

In this sample, this clonotype turned up many times. This chain uses TRBV20-1 with TRBJ1-4; perhaps TRBD1 as D (5 bases). Trimming took off 0 bases at V and 8 bases at J, with 16 bases between the two ends. CDR1 is DFQATT, CDR2 SNEGSKA, per germline (reference sequence). The CDR3 runs to 15 residues. Here the CDR3 reads CSARDGQGSREKLFF. CDR3 sequence (DNA): TGCAGTGCTAGAGATGGGCAGGGCAGTCGAGAAAAACTGTTTTTT.

This sequence joins TRBV7-2 and TRBJ2-7; 9 bases agree with TRBD2. Trimming took 1 base from V and 4 from J; bases not matched to a gene: 8. The V gene's germline CDR1 is SGHTA and CDR2 FQGNSA. The length of the CDR3 is 16 residues. CDR3 sequence: CASSLGAGGPFYEQYF. The CDR3 DNA follows: TGTGCCAGCAGCTTAGGGGCGGGAGGGCCATTTTACGAGCAGTACTTC.

This clonotype has ten or more counts. V and J are TRBV24-1 and TRBJ2-5, with 14 bases lining up with TRBD2. The germline gives CDR1 KGHDR, CDR2 SFDVKD. The CDR3 covers 16 residues. J was trimmed by 4 bases and V by 3 bases; bases with no gene match: 3. CDR3 nucleotides: TGTGCCACCAGTGATCCCGGGACTAGCGGGGGAGAGACCCAGTACTTC. Translating gives CATSDPGTSGGETQYF.

The chain uses TRBV18 and TRBJ2-5, with TRBD1 identical over 8 bases. The V and J ends lost 3 bases and 1 base, in that order; junction bases with no gene match: 1. This CDR3 comprises 14 residues. Germline values: CDR1 KGHSH, CDR2 LQKENI. The CDR3 DNA is TGTGCCAGCTCACCGGACAGGGCCCAAGAGACCCAGTACTTC. This gives the protein CASSPDRAQETQYF.

This clonotype was seen many times. The chain employs TRBV20-1 and TRBJ2-7, with D possibly being TRBD1 (5 bases). There are 17 residues in the CDR3. Trimming removed 0 bases at V and 1 base at J, with 19 bases between. Germline values: CDR1 DFQATT, CDR2 SNEGSKA (reference sequence). CDR3 bases: TGCAGTGCTAGAGATCTGAGACAGAAAGTTTTTTCCTACGAGCAGTACTTC. Residues: CSARDLRQKVFSYEQYF.

This clonotype was seen many times. V usage is TRBV7-2 and J usage is TRBJ2-7, with 8 positions matching TRBD2. Per the germline V gene, CDR1 is SGHTA and CDR2 is FQGNSA. J lost 6 bases, V lost 1 base, and 17 bases had no gene match. The length of the CDR3 is 18 residues. The CDR3 DNA reads TGTGCCAGCAGCTTAGTATCCGGGGCTAGCGGGTCACGGTTCGAGCAGTACTTC. Translated: CASSLVSGASGSRFEQYF.

This clonotype was seen ten or more times. This chain joins TRBV20-1 and TRBJ2-7, with 9 bases lining up with TRBD1. V dropped 6 bases and J dropped 7; count of bases not matched to a gene: 16. Germline V lookup: CDR1 DFQATT, CDR2 SNEGSKA (reference sequence). The CDR3 length is 15 residues. The CDR3 here is CSASSPGTGYLEQYF. The CDR3 bases are TGCAGTGCATCCTCGCCCGGGACAGGGTACCTGGAGCAGTACTTC.

This clonotype was counted at least ten times. The CDR3 sequence is CSAERDSSYEQYF. The CDR3 DNA reads TGCAGTGCCGAGCGGGATAGCTCCTACGAGCAGTACTTC. V is TRBV20-1 and J is TRBJ2-7, with 7 bases that match TRBD2. The CDR3 extends over 13 amino acids. J lost 0 bases, V lost 6 bases, and 5 bases had no gene match. Germline loops: CDR1 DFQATT, CDR2 SNEGSKA (reference sequence).

This clonotype was picked up many times. The chain carries TRBV28 and TRBJ2-3, with TRBD2 matching over 8 bases. With 5 bases clipped from V and 5 bases from J, the junction kept 12 bases outside the gene matches. This CDR3 is built from 16 residues. Germline assignment: CDR1 MDHEN and CDR2 SYDVKM. DNA of the CDR3: TGTGCCAGCAGTCAAGTGACGGGAGGGCGAGGAGATACGCAGTATTTT. Translated, it gives CASSQVTGGRGDTQYF.